Presented here are 17 T cell receptor beta chains from one specimen sequenced in a study of CD4 T cells in relation to SARS-CoV-2 and coronaviruses. Antigens of these TCRs are unknown. Before the COVID-19 pandemic, during about 2011-2019, CD4+ T cells were taken from unexposed donors. Isolation of CD4+ T cells took place after around 11 days in culture. The repertoire was sequenced with immunoSEQ multiplex PCR; TCRdb's copy has only in-frame clones and lacks some. This sample has just under 30,000 clones, with roughly three quarters found just once. Sequencing was done on a sample of CD4+ T cells from PBMCs, cultured in vitro. These receptors originate from a human donor in good health.

The rearrangement joins TRBV21-1 to TRBJ2-7; TRBD1 was called by the table and not checked on the DNA. TRBV21-1 is recorded as a pseudogene. This CDR3 has 19 residues. CDR3 sequence (DNA): TGTGCCAGCAGCAAAGCCCGGTACCGTTTCAGGACAGAAGTCTACGAGCAGTACTTC. Its translation: CASSKARYRFRTEVYEQYF.

This clone was found a few times. Written as DNA, the CDR3 is TGTGCCAGCAGTTCCGGGACAGGGAGCTCCTACGAGCAGTACTTC. Translated, it gives CASSSGTGSSYEQYF. V is TRBV6-5 and J is TRBJ2-7; 9 bases fit TRBD1. The CDR3 totals 15 residues. CDR1 is MNHEY, CDR2 SVGAGI, per germline. After removal of 4 bases from V and 0 bases from J, the junction contained 4 bases not matched to a gene.

V gene TRBV19 combines with J gene TRBJ1-3; D is unresolved. Germline CDR1 reads LNHDA; CDR2 reads SQIVND (reference sequence). Trimming stripped 1 base from V and 2 bases from J, with 9 bases between. The length of the CDR3 is 15 residues. The CDR3 sequence: CASSIGAGPGNTIYF. CDR3 sequence (DNA): TGTGCCAGTAGTATAGGGGCAGGCCCTGGAAACACCATATATTTT.

This clone was counted once. The rearrangement joins TRBV5-5 to TRBJ1-5; D gene unclear. This CDR3 has 13 residues. V dropped 2 bases and J dropped 5 bases, with 8 bases sitting between them. Per the germline V gene, CDR1 is SGHKS and CDR2 is YYEKEE (reference sequence). The CDR3 loop is CASSLSLDQPQHF. DNA for the CDR3: TGTGCCAGCAGCTTAAGCCTAGATCAGCCCCAGCATTTT.

The rearrangement uses TRBV30 and TRBJ1-6; perhaps TRBD1 as D (5 bases). The CDR3 consists of 15 residues. Per germline, CDR1 GTSNPN and CDR2 SVGIG (reference sequence). Trimming cost V 1 base and J 9 bases, with 16 bases left between them. The chain's CDR3 is CAWSAHTGRRSPLHF. In DNA form, the CDR3 reads TGTGCCTGGAGTGCACATACAGGTCGTCGTTCACCCCTCCACTTT.

The chain recombines TRBV9 with TRBJ1-3; D call uncertain. This CDR3 has 15 residues. Between the trimmed V and J ends, which lost 3 bases and 0 bases, there was a span of 10 bases. Germline V gives CDR1 SGDLS, CDR2 YYNGEE. The CDR3: CASSGGSVSGNTIYF. The DNA of the CDR3 is TGTGCCAGCAGCGGAGGGTCGGTCTCTGGAAACACCATATATTTT.

This chain joins TRBV5-1 and TRBJ2-7; 7 bases match TRBD1. J was trimmed by 4 bases and V by 4 bases; bases with no gene match: 8. Per the germline V gene, CDR1 is SGHRS and CDR2 is YFSETQ. This CDR3 has 14 amino acids. CDR3 in amino acids: CASSPRDSPYEQYF. CDR3 coding DNA: TGCGCCAGCAGCCCCCGGGACAGCCCTTACGAGCAGTACTTC.

This clone has only one observation. CDR3 DNA sequence: TGTGCCAGCAGTGACCAGCGGGGGAGCTCCTACGAGCAGTACTTC. This gives the protein CASSDQRGSSYEQYF. The gene calls are TRBV6-2 or TRBV6-3 and TRBJ2-7; 8 nucleotides agree with TRBD2. This CDR3 is built from 15 residues. V lost 5 bases, J lost 0 bases, and 6 bases stayed unmatched. The germline V gene has CDR1 MNHEY and CDR2 SVGEGT.

V gene TRBV14 combines with J gene TRBJ2-1; 7 bases agree with TRBD2. The CDR3 is 12 amino acids. The V and J ends lost 4 bases and 7 bases, in that order; junction bases with no gene match: 1. From germline, CDR1 is SGHDN and CDR2 FVKESK. CDR3 sequence reads: CASSRGGNEQFF. Here the CDR3 DNA reads TGTGCCAGCAGCCGGGGGGGGAATGAGCAGTTCTTC.

This clone was seen a few times. The chain links TRBV11-1 to TRBJ2-7; 12 bases match TRBD1. The CDR3 spans 15 residues. Germline V CDR1 and CDR2: SGHAT, FQDESV (reference sequence). V lost 5 bases to trimming and J lost 3 bases; unmatched junction nucleotides: 5. The CDR3 loop reads CASSPRDRGLYEQYF. Here the CDR3 DNA reads TGTGCCAGCAGCCCGCGGGACAGGGGGCTCTACGAGCAGTACTTC. The variable domain in full, completed from reference TRBV11-1 and TRBJ2-7, reads EAEVAQSPRYKITEKSQAVAFWCDPISGHATLYWYRQILGQGPELLVQFQDESVVDDSQLPKDRFSAERLKGVDSTLKIQPAELGDSAMYLCASSPRDRGLYEQYFGPGTRLTVT.

The chain is built from TRBV5-1 and TRBJ1-1; 7 bases line up with TRBD1. Germline V gives CDR1 SGHRS, CDR2 YFSETQ. V dropped 0 bases and J dropped 6; count of bases not matched to a gene: 5. The CDR3 consists of 14 residues. CDR3 DNA: TGCGCCAGCAGCTTGGAGGGGGCGCGGGCTGAAGCTTTCTTT. The encoded protein is CASSLEGARAEAFF. Supplemented by reference TRBV5-1 and TRBJ1-1, the full variable domain reads KAGVTQTPRYLIKTRGQQVTLSCSPISGHRSVSWYQQTPGQGLQFLFEYFSETQRNKGNFPGRFSGRQFSNSRSEMNVSTLELGDSALYLCASSLEGARAEAFFGQGTRLTVV.

This clone was recorded once. The chain recombines TRBV5-1 with TRBJ2-1; 8 bases are a match to TRBD1. Germline CDR1 is SGHRS and CDR2 is YFSETQ. The CDR3 sequence is 16 residues long. With 4 bases clipped from V and 7 bases from J, the junction kept 13 bases outside the gene matches. CDR3 DNA sequence: TGCGCCAGCAGCACCCTGACAGGGGAGTCTCGTAATGAGCAGTTCTTC. Its translation is CASSTLTGESRNEQFF.

DNA for the CDR3: TGTGCCAGCAGCCCCTACGTCGTAGGGCTCGACACCGGGGAGCTGTTTTTT. Its protein product is CASSPYVVGLDTGELFF. The chain carries TRBV5-6 and TRBJ2-2; the D is unclear. Trimming removed 4 bases at V and 3 bases at J, with 19 bases between. CDR1 SGHDT and CDR2 YYEEEE come from the germline V gene. The CDR3 totals 17 residues.

The rearrangement uses TRBV3-1 (or the pseudogene TRBV3-2) and TRBJ2-5; D remains unclear. Germline CDR1 LGHDT, CDR2 YNNKEL (reference sequence). The CDR3 consists of 13 residues. V lost 1 base, J lost 2 bases, and 5 bases lay in between. The CDR3 spells CASSQAVQETQYF. The CDR3 DNA reads TGTGCCAGCAGCCAAGCGGTGCAAGAGACCCAGTACTTC.

The V gene is TRBV14, the J gene TRBJ2-5, with 7 bases matching TRBD1. V lost 6 bases to trimming and J lost 0 bases; unmatched junction nucleotides: 10. The germline V gene has CDR1 SGHDN and CDR2 FVKESK. The CDR3 is 16 amino acids. The CDR3 sequence: CASRIATGPYQETQYF. CDR3 coding DNA: TGTGCCAGCAGGATAGCGACAGGGCCTTACCAAGAGACCCAGTACTTC.

For the CDR3, the DNA is TGCAGCGTTGTAGGGACAGACCCTCGAGGGGTCAAAAACATTCAGTACTTC. This sequence encodes CSVVGTDPRGVKNIQYF. The chain is built from TRBV29-1 and TRBJ2-4, with 7 bases identical to TRBD1. The J segment lost 3 bases and the V segment lost 4 bases, leaving 15 bases of the junction unmatched. CDR1 is SQVTM and CDR2 is ANQGSEA in the germline V gene. CDR3 length: 17 residues.

This clone was seen more than once but under ten times. The V call is TRBV7-3, the J call TRBJ1-2, with D perhaps matching TRBD1 (5 bases). The germline CDR1 and CDR2 sequences are SGHTA and FQGTGA. The CDR3 is 13 amino acids. V shed 5 bases and J shed 5 bases, with 12 bases lying between them. The chain's CDR3 is CASSPAGGYGYTF. CDR3 nucleotides: TGTGCCAGCAGCCCCGCCGGGGGGTATGGCTACACCTTC.